What follows are 20 T cell receptor beta chains derived from one specimen sequenced in a study of spatial heterogeneity in lung cancer. TCRdb itself ran the 5' RACE reads through MiXCR, one entry per CDR3 protein. The table shows approximately 43,000 distinct CDR3 sequences, with 10% to 13% occurring only once. Time point: blood at routine non-recurrence follow-up after resection. The sequenced sample was PBMCs, obtained at follow-up. The origin of the receptors is a female donor with early-stage non-small cell lung cancer.

The chain employs TRBV29-1 and TRBJ2-5; TRBD1 is a possible D gene (6 bases). Germline V gives CDR1 SQVTM, CDR2 ANQGSEA. The CDR3 sequence is 15 residues long. V lost 7 bases to trimming and J lost 2 bases, with 20 bases between them. The CDR3 is CSADRAGAPQETQYF. DNA of the CDR3: TGCAGCGCCGACCGGGCAGGGGCCCCTCAAGAGACCCAGTACTTC.

This clonotype was found many times. The rearrangement uses TRBV6-2 or TRBV6-3 and TRBJ2-7; a possible D gene is TRBD1 (5 bases). Trimming removed 6 bases from V and 3 bases from J, with 15 bases in between. Per germline, CDR1 MNHEY and CDR2 SVGEGT. This CDR3 has 14 amino acids. In nucleotides, the CDR3 is TGTGCCAGCAGCCTCCCCGAGGACAACTACGAGCAGTACTTC. It yields the protein CASSLPEDNYEQYF.

This clonotype came up a few times. The chain has TRBV5-1 and TRBJ2-7; maybe TRBD1 (5 bases). Germline V gene sequence: CDR1 SGHRS, CDR2 YFSETQ. This CDR3 is 15 amino acids long. V gave up 0 bases and J gave up 3 bases, with 13 bases separating them. CDR3 amino acids: CASSLAKDTIYEQYF. CDR3 sequence (DNA): TGCGCCAGCAGCTTGGCCAAGGACACGATCTACGAGCAGTACTTC. The variable domain in full, with the rest retrieved from reference TRBV5-1 and TRBJ2-7, is KAGVTQTPRYLIKTRGQQVTLSCSPISGHRSVSWYQQTPGQGLQFLFEYFSETQRNKGNFPGRFSGRQFSNSRSEMNVSTLELGDSALYLCASSLAKDTIYEQYFGPGTRLTVT.

This clonotype was seen ten or more times. This chain connects TRBV7-8 to TRBJ1-5, with TRBD1 identical over 8 bases. Per the germline V gene, CDR1 is SGHVS and CDR2 is FQNEAQ. There are 20 residues in the CDR3. V was pared by 5 bases and J by 1 base, with 19 bases of the junction left unmatched. CDR3 amino acids: CASSPLGDRLTRSSNQPQHF. CDR3 DNA: TGTGCCAGCAGCCCTTTGGGGGACAGGTTAACGAGGTCGAGCAATCAGCCCCAGCATTTT. The whole variable domain, filled in from reference TRBV7-8 and TRBJ1-5, reads GAGVSQSPRYKVAKRGQDVALRCDPISGHVSLFWYQQALGQGPEFLTYFQNEAQLDKSGLPSDRFFAERPEGSVSTLKIQRTQQEDSAVYLCASSPLGDRLTRSSNQPQHFGDGTRLSIL.

This clonotype was seen a few times. The chain employs TRBV7-2 and TRBJ2-3; 8 nucleotides line up with TRBD2. This CDR3 spans 15 amino acids. J was trimmed by 7 bases and V by 6 bases; bases with no gene match: 12. CDR1 and CDR2 from the germline V gene are SGHTA and FQGNSA. The CDR3 region is CASRSTGGASHTQYF. DNA of the CDR3: TGTGCCAGCAGATCCACCGGGGGGGCCTCACATACGCAGTATTTT.

This clonotype has ten or more counts. One end of the junction does not line up with germline, which may come from a read error. The V and J genes are TRBV28 and TRBJ2-1; tentatively, D is TRBD1 (6 bases). Per the germline V gene, CDR1 is MDHEN and CDR2 is SYDVKM. The CDR3 covers 14 residues. Here the CDR3 DNA reads TGTGCCAGCAGTCTATGGGGACAAACGGGAGAGCAGTTCTTC. This sequence encodes CASSLWGQTGEQFF.

The chain uses TRBV28 and TRBJ2-6; D unresolved. The CDR3 extends over 17 amino acids. Trimming left V 3 bases short and J 0 bases short, with 12 bases between. Germline V CDR1 and CDR2: MDHEN, SYDVKM. The CDR3 DNA reads TGTGCCAGCAGTTTTCTCAGCACAGTCTCTGGGGCCAACGTCCTGACTTTC. Its translation is CASSFLSTVSGANVLTF.

The chain couples TRBV15 to TRBJ2-7, with D possibly matching TRBD1 (5 bases). V lost 5 bases and J lost 3, with 14 bases in between. CDR3 length: 14 amino acids. Germline V gene data show CDR1 as LNHNV and CDR2 as YYDKDF (reference sequence). The CDR3 sequence: CATSPGERGYEQYF. The CDR3, as DNA: TGTGCCACCAGCCCCGGCGAAAGGGGCTACGAGCAGTACTTC.

In its sample, this clonotype was seen a few times. The chain joins TRBV12-3 or TRBV12-4 to TRBJ1-1; unclear D gene. This CDR3 spans 14 amino acids. V gave up 8 bases and J gave up 0 bases, with 13 bases separating them. The CDR3 here is CASLQTGLNTEAFF. CDR3 bases: TGTGCCAGCCTTCAAACGGGGTTGAACACTGAAGCTTTCTTT.

The chain employs TRBV9 and TRBJ2-7, with 7 bases matching TRBD1. Germline lookup yields CDR1 SGDLS and CDR2 YYNGEE. This CDR3 has 12 amino acids. Unmatched junction bases numbered 1, after V lost 2 bases and J lost 5 bases. CDR3: CASSVTGDEQYF. CDR3 coding DNA: TGTGCCAGCAGCGTTACAGGGGACGAGCAGTACTTC.

The chain uses TRBV28 and TRBJ2-3; 7 bases align to TRBD2. The CDR3 totals 15 residues. Per germline, CDR1 MDHEN and CDR2 SYDVKM. V was pared by 5 bases and J by 2 bases, with 7 bases of the junction left unmatched. This chain's CDR3 is CASSQWGGVTDTQYF. CDR3 nucleotides: TGTGCCAGCAGTCAATGGGGGGGAGTCACAGATACGCAGTATTTT.

In this sample, this clonotype turned up many times. The chain joins TRBV12-3 or TRBV12-4 to TRBJ2-5, with D unresolved. Deletions cut 8 bases from V and 5 bases from J, with 15 bases between. CDR3 length: 13 residues. The CDR3 here is CASSSPVWETQYF. The DNA of the CDR3 is TGTGCCAGCTCCAGCCCCGTTTGGGAGACCCAGTACTTC.

This clonotype was detected a few times. This chain uses TRBV6-4 with TRBJ2-7; TRBD2 agrees at 13 bases. V lost 6 bases and J lost 6; bases outside the gene matches: 11. This CDR3 contains 16 residues. Germline V gene lookup returns CDR1 MRHNA and CDR2 SNTAGT. CDR3 loop: CASSLAPGLAGREQYV. CDR3 DNA: TGTGCCAGCAGCTTGGCACCGGGACTAGCGGGACGCGAGCAGTACGTC.

The V call is TRBV29-1, the J call TRBJ2-7; 9 bases are a match to TRBD1. This CDR3 has 12 residues. V gave up 7 bases and J gave up 3 bases; unmatched junction bases: 4. Germline V gene sequence: CDR1 SQVTM, CDR2 ANQGSEA. CDR3 coding DNA: TGCAGCGCCGTGGACAGGGGCTACGAGCAGTACTTC. It encodes CSAVDRGYEQYF.

The J gene is TRBJ2-7, the V gene TRBV3-1; 9 bases fit TRBD1. The length of the CDR3 is 14 residues. V shed 1 base, J shed 2 bases, and the junction held 0 bases outside the gene matches. Germline CDR1 is LGHDT and CDR2 is YNNKEL (reference sequence). The CDR3 loop reads CASSQGDRAYEQYF. The CDR3 region has the DNA TGTGCCAGCAGCCAAGGGGACAGGGCCTACGAGCAGTACTTC.

As regards this clonotype: This may arise from a read error, as a much more abundant clone is one base away. This rearrangement joins TRBV7-2 to TRBJ2-1; 10 bases agree with TRBD2. The CDR3 sequence is 15 residues long. Per the germline V gene, CDR1 is SGHTA and CDR2 is FQGNSA. With 3 bases clipped from V and 9 bases from J, the junction kept 8 bases outside the gene matches. CDR3 in amino acids: CASSLSGGATGEQFF. CDR3 sequence (DNA): TGTGCCAGCAGCTTGAGCGGGGGGGCCACTGGTGAGCAGTTCTTC.

This clonotype was counted a few times. The CDR3 loop is CASSYDVRDRGSIAKNIQYF. CDR3 bases: TGTGCCAGCAGTTACGACGTGCGGGACAGGGGAAGTATAGCCAAAAACATTCAGTACTTC. The J gene is TRBJ2-4, the V gene TRBV6-2 or TRBV6-3; 10 nucleotides align to TRBD1. The CDR3 extends over 20 amino acids. V shed 2 bases, J shed 0 bases, and the junction held 13 bases outside the gene matches. Germline V gene sequence: CDR1 MNHEY, CDR2 SVGEGT.

This clonotype appeared many times. The chain has TRBV12-5 and TRBJ2-1; D possibly corresponds to TRBD2 (5 bases). The ends were cut back, 6 bases at V and 4 bases at J, with 13 bases in the middle. CDR1 LGHNT and CDR2 FRNRAP come from the germline V gene. The CDR3 consists of 14 residues. The CDR3 here is CASGSTGEYNEQFF. In DNA form, the CDR3 reads TGTGCTAGTGGCTCTACCGGGGAATACAATGAGCAGTTCTTC.

The chain combines TRBV5-1 with TRBJ2-1, with 11 bases identical to TRBD2. CDR3 size: 16 residues. Germline CDR1 reads SGHRS; CDR2 reads YFSETQ. V trimming: 3 bases; J trimming: 0 bases; junction bases outside the gene matches: 2. The CDR3 here is CASSSLAGGSYNEQFF. CDR3 bases: TGCGCCAGCAGCTCCCTAGCGGGGGGCTCCTACAATGAGCAGTTCTTC. The full variable domain, with the rest looked up from reference TRBV5-1 and TRBJ2-1, is KAGVTQTPRYLIKTRGQQVTLSCSPISGHRSVSWYQQTPGQGLQFLFEYFSETQRNKGNFPGRFSGRQFSNSRSEMNVSTLELGDSALYLCASSSLAGGSYNEQFFGPGTRLTVL.

This clonotype was seen repeatedly, ten times or more. The V and J genes are TRBV4-3 and TRBJ1-4; possibly TRBD1 for D (5 bases). The germline V and J ends were trimmed by 1 base and 6 bases, with 18 bases remaining between them. The CDR3 is 17 residues long. The germline V gene encodes CDR1 LGHNA and CDR2 YSLEER. CDR3 protein: CASSQGRSGRVDEKLFF. The CDR3 region has the DNA TGCGCCAGCAGCCAAGGGCGGTCCGGCAGGGTCGATGAAAAACTGTTTTTT.